The rows below give T cell receptor beta chains drawn from one sample of a study of T-cell memory formation after mild COVID-19. TCRdb re-derived calls from the 5' RACE reads in MiXCR, one entry per CDR3 protein. The sample holds 140,000 to 150,000 distinct CDR3 sequences, 15% to 20% seen once. The sample consisted of PBMCs or a T cell subset sorted from them (not recorded which). Receptor source: an adult woman who had mild COVID-19 (a few samples of this study predate the infection). Cell type and time point are not known. CDR3s include the opening cysteine and the closing phenylalanine or tryptophan. D genes are given only for firm matches. The size field is filled for only some rows; it gives once, few, many or a size class.

>many|TRBJ2-3|TRBV5-1|.
TGCGCCAGCAGCCCGGGTGGTGTAGGAGATACGCAGTATTTT
CASSPGGVGDTQYF
>.|TRBJ2-2|TRBV4-2|TRBD1
TGTGCCAGCAGTCGGGACAGGGTGTCCACCGGGGAGCTGTTTTTT
CASSRDRVSTGELFF
>few|TRBJ2-7|TRBV12-3/TRBV12-4|.
TGTGCCAGCAGGCTGGGAGGCGAGCAGTACTTC
CASRLGGEQYF
>few|TRBJ2-5|TRBV6-1|TRBD1
TGTGCCAGCAGCCCCAGGGCAGGGGGCGCCTGGGAGACCCAGTACTTC
CASSPRAGGAWETQYF
>many|TRBJ2-3|TRBV5-1|.
TGCGCCAGCAGCTTGGAGGGGGGAGCAGATACGCAGTATTTT
CASSLEGGADTQYF
>.|TRBJ2-3|TRBV27|TRBD2
TGTGCCAGCAGTTTACCCTCTCCCCCCGGACTAGCGTCAACGCAGTATTTT
CASSLPSPPGLASTQYF
>few|TRBJ1-3|TRBV12-3/TRBV12-4|.
TGTGCCAGCAGTTTTCAGGACTCTTCGGACTCTGGAAACACCATATATTTT
CASSFQDSSDSGNTIYF
>once|TRBJ2-3|TRBV5-4|.
TGTGCCAGCAGCTTGGGGGTAGCGGCAAGCACAGATACGCAGTATTTT
CASSLGVAASTDTQYF
>.|TRBJ2-1|TRBV12-3/TRBV12-4|TRBD2
TGTGCCAGCAGTTTAGGGGCGGGGGTCAGCAATGAGCAGTTCTTC
CASSLGAGVSNEQFF
>.|TRBJ2-2|TRBV5-6|.
TGTGCCAGCAGCTTCTACGGGCCCGGGGAGCTGTTTTTT
CASSFYGPGELFF